This TCR beta chain was sequenced for a study of human T cells and chemical hapten exposure (dated by TCRdb to about 2021). For the study in its entirety: For sensitization, 2% DPC in acetone was applied to a roughly 2 cm by roughly 2 cm area of upper inner arm skin. Patients additionally received weekly therapeutic DPC doses to the scalp throughout the approximately 22-week study period. Patch testing was performed on the upper back with Finn chambers containing 0.01% DPC, and the patch tests were scored after 6 days according to International Contact Dermatitis Research Group standards. The mostly female patient cohort included alopecia areata with under or over 50% scalp involvement, alopecia totalis and alopecia universalis. Libraries were combined into a pool for sequencing, and differences in TCR yield between samples came mainly from small differences in library volumes within the pool. This study followed changes in the peripheral blood TCR repertoire in vivo during primary and secondary sensitization of alopecia patients to the hapten diphenylcyclopropenone (DPC). Blood samples were taken from patients before sensitization (week 0) and at 2, 6 and about 24 weeks after DPC sensitization. For TCR sequencing, blood came from 25 to 35 alopecia patients at anywhere from one to four time points (pre-sensitization, 2, 6 and 24 weeks). General conclusions and limits of the study: Significantly more large CDR3 similarity clusters were formed by expanded TCRs than by pre-sensitization or healthy control sets, consistent with antigen-driven responses. Patch test score was positively correlated with the number of PT1 expanded TCRs, with significance at thresholds 8, 16 and 32 but not at 4. DPC sensitization did not change the number of TCRs with a frequency above 1 in 1000, and there was no evidence of changes in global repertoire structure. Alopecia, a presumed autoimmune disease, was present in all patients, so the immune response of the patients might differ from that of healthy individuals. After repeated subsampling, the strength of the expansion versus patch-test correlation and the threshold at which it became significant changed.

The junction carries 3 bases between V and J, which are trimmed by 3 bases and 3 bases respectively. From the germline V gene, CDR1 is MDHEN and CDR2 is SYDVKM. There are 11 amino acids in the CDR3, from cysteine to phenylalanine inclusive. The DNA shown is the 33-base CDR3, in frame from base 1. This clonotype occurred a few times. The antigen this receptor binds is unknown. Within one base of it there is no much larger clone, and no base qualities were kept. Libraries were made using RACE. Sequencing used a NextSeq 500. During library preparation, unique molecular identifiers were attached to individual cDNA molecules so that TCRs could be counted in a quantitative, reproducible way. Each blood RNA sample was used to sequence both TCR alpha and TCR beta chains. In the authors' own workflow: Samples had a median of approximately 96,000 TCRs, with a range from roughly 20,000 to 690,600. The Decombinator software suite was used to annotate V, J and CDR3 in the TCR reads. To make PS versus PT1 abundance plots, every sample was subsampled to the same number of TCRs (28,000). TCRs were defined as expanded if absent before sensitization and observed at least eight times at the 2-week time point. In-frame beta chains were kept once TCRdb had trimmed the public reads at Q25 with fastp and called clones with MiXCR. Rows merge per CDR3 protein into single entries with the most common DNA and genes. The V and J calls here are based on TCRdb, not the publication. This sample gives about 53,000 distinct CDR3 sequences in total; more than 8% of them show up just once. The ten largest clones add up to 9.6% of the sample.

Reading the label with the study, this specimen's time point is: pre-sensitization, week 0. In light of the paper, this sample's treatment or condition label describes: therapeutic diphenylcyclopropenone sensitization with weekly scalp DPC. Blood at each patch-test visit was drawn before the patch test was applied. To be eligible, patients had to be aged 18 to 70, diagnosed with alopecia and judged suitable for DPC therapy, while pregnant patients were excluded. Unfractionated whole blood was collected in Tempus Blood RNA tubes, and total RNA was extracted from that blood. Specimen: whole blood, collected in connection with sensitization to the hapten diphenylcyclopropenone (DPC). The TCR was taken from a man aged 35 to 55 with alopecia areata. Some clones in this sample may be carry-over from other donors' samples. In this chain, TRBV28 is recombined with TRBJ2-7; the D gene lacks a confident call. In nucleotides, the sequence is TGTGCCAGCAGTTTTAACTACGAGCAGTACTTC. It codes for CASSFNYEQYF.